This entry features one T cell receptor beta chain sequence. The TCRbeta library incorporated unique molecular identifiers. MiXCR was run by TCRdb on the PCR reads, yielding one entry per CDR3 protein. Of some 340,000 distinct CDR3 sequences listed, over 9% are singletons. Germline lookup yields CDR1 ENHRY and CDR2 SYGVKD. V lost 0 bases and J 0 bases, leaving 18 bases between the germline ends. The CDR3 contains 19 residues. These data are taken from a study of T-cell reconstitution after alpha-beta-depleted transplantation in children. This specimen consisted of PBMCs from the stem cell graft donor, obtained from the stem cell graft. J is TRBJ2-1 and V is TRBV10-3; a weak D match, TRBD1 (6 bases). This sequence was found in a human donor who donated a stem cell graft to a child with acute lymphoblastic leukemia. The CDR3 coding sequence is TGTGCCATCAGTGAGTCGGAGCGTGGGGGCCAGAGCTCCTACAATGAGCAGTTCTTC. Translation gives CAISESERGGQSSYNEQFF.